A single T cell receptor beta chain is shown here with its context. Its antigen is still unknown. The sample belongs to a study of immune cell composition in non-small cell lung cancer. Overall study context: Most cases were lung adenocarcinoma or squamous cell carcinoma. Study-wide results and caveats: Squamous carcinomas (75%) more often had tumour-associated clones >0.5% than adenocarcinomas (33%). No significant correlation existed between pack-years smoked and tumour clonality. In adenocarcinoma, maximal tumour-associated clone frequency tracked TIL tumour reactivity.

The assay was immunoSEQ multiplex PCR, and TCRdb's table has in-frame clones only and misses some. The sample has under 4,000 clones; 75% to 80% are singletons. Normal lung was sampled as far from the tumour as possible, at least 3 cm. The sample comprised non-adjacent lung tissue. This clonotype was obtained from a human donor with non-small cell lung cancer. The donor label of this sample is uncertain.

Here the CDR3 reads CASSYSKLLAKNIQYF. As DNA, the CDR3 is TGTGCCAGCAGTTACTCGAAGCTCTTAGCCAAAAACATTCAGTACTTC. The J gene is TRBJ2-4, the V gene TRBV6-6, with D unclear. CDR1 and CDR2 (germline): MNHNY, SVGAGI (reference sequence). Trimming stripped 0 bases from V and 0 bases from J, with 9 bases between. This CDR3 contains 16 residues.